These 20 T cell receptor beta chains came from one sample sequenced in a study of cytomegalovirus exposure and HLA in healthy donors. PCR was performed using 60 Vbeta and 13 Jbeta primers. Here immunoSEQ multiplex PCR was the method, and the copy in TCRdb shows in-frame clones only, minus some. The sample carries a few hundred thousand clones, about 80% recorded once. The specimen sequenced was PBMCs. The receptor set was obtained from a girl under 18 in good health and CMV-seronegative.

The rearrangement joins TRBV19 to TRBJ2-7; 9 nucleotides agree with TRBD1. There are 14 residues in the CDR3. The V segment lost 6 bases and the J segment 2 bases; nucleotides outside the gene matches: 5. Germline loops: CDR1 LNHDA, CDR2 SQIVND (reference sequence). The CDR3 DNA sequence: TGTGCCAGTAGCAGGACAGGGGCGCCCTACGAGCAGTACTTC. Protein sequence: CASSRTGAPYEQYF.

The sample holds one count of this clone. The rearrangement uses TRBV28 and TRBJ1-1, with D perhaps TRBD1 (6 bases). V was shortened by 5 bases and J by 5 bases, with 18 bases between the two germline ends. This CDR3 is 15 amino acids long. Germline CDR1 and CDR2: MDHEN and SYDVKM. The CDR3 DNA follows: TGTGCCAGCAGTAGGGGGAAGTGGAGTACGACTGAAGCTTTCTTT. Its protein is CASSRGKWSTTEAFF.

The chain recombines TRBV4-2 with TRBJ2-7; a possible D gene is TRBD2 (6 bases). V was shortened by 3 bases and J by 7 bases, with 16 bases between the two germline ends. Germline CDR1 LGHNA, CDR2 YNFKEQ. This CDR3 is built from 14 residues. The DNA of the CDR3 is TGTGCCAGCAGCCACCGGGACTCGGAGGGGGAGCAGTACTTC. It translates to CASSHRDSEGEQYF.

Here the CDR3 reads CASSQSTGAGQPQHF. CDR3 DNA sequence: TGTGCCAGCAGCCAATCGACAGGGGCGGGTCAGCCCCAGCATTTT. V is TRBV4-2 and J is TRBJ1-5, with TRBD1 matching over 8 bases. There are 15 residues in the CDR3. Trimming took 2 bases from V and 6 from J; bases not matched to a gene: 6. Germline lookup yields CDR1 LGHNA and CDR2 YNFKEQ.

The chain links TRBV6-5 to TRBJ1-1; tentative D call: TRBD1 (5 bases). Germline V lookup: CDR1 MNHEY, CDR2 SVGAGI. The CDR3 contains 14 residues. V was pared by 5 bases and J by 5 bases, with 15 bases between. The CDR3 region has the DNA TGTGCCAGCAGTAGGGGCAGAGGATGGACTGAAGCTTTCTTT. Translating gives CASSRGRGWTEAFF.

The CDR3 region is CASRPQGYNEKLFF. The DNA for the CDR3 is TGTGCCAGTAGACCGCAGGGCTATAATGAAAAACTGTTTTTT. This chain connects TRBV19 to TRBJ1-4, with D possibly being TRBD1 (5 bases). This CDR3 contains 14 residues. Germline lookup yields CDR1 LNHDA and CDR2 SQIVND (reference sequence). V lost 6 bases to trimming and J lost 4 bases, with 12 bases between them.

The CDR3 region has the DNA TGTGCCAGCAGATCGGGGGCTAGCGGGGGGGATGAGCAGTTCTTC. Protein: CASRSGASGGDEQFF. This chain links TRBV7-6 with TRBJ2-1; TRBD2 matches at 12 bases. The CDR3 is 15 residues long. V was pared by 6 bases and J by 8 bases, with 8 bases of the junction left unmatched. Germline CDR1 SGHVS, CDR2 FNYEAQ.

J is TRBJ2-3 and V is TRBV27, with D hard to call. Trimming stripped 2 bases from V and 0 bases from J, with 6 bases between. The length of the CDR3 is 14 residues. Germline V lookup: CDR1 MNHEY, CDR2 SMNVEV (reference sequence). CDR3 in DNA: TGTGCCAGCAGTTTACCCTCGAGCACAGATACGCAGTATTTT. Translation: CASSLPSSTDTQYF.

The CDR3 region has the DNA TGTGCCAGCAGTCCTATCACCTTAAACAGGGGTGGGCAGCCCCAGCATTTT. Its translation: CASSPITLNRGGQPQHF. The chain couples TRBV28 to TRBJ1-5; 7 nucleotides agree with TRBD1. The germline V gene has CDR1 MDHEN and CDR2 SYDVKM. The ends lost 5 bases at V and 7 bases at J; junction bases unmatched: 17. The CDR3 is 17 amino acids.

This rearrangement joins TRBV19 to TRBJ1-1; no reliable D call. CDR1 LNHDA and CDR2 SQIVND come from the germline V gene (reference sequence). This CDR3 spans 13 amino acids. V lost 6 bases to trimming and J lost 1 base, with 9 bases between them. In nucleotides, the CDR3 is TGTGCCAGTAGCGAGACAAGGAACACTGAAGCTTTCTTT. It encodes CASSETRNTEAFF.

The J gene is TRBJ1-1, the V gene TRBV5-6; D remains ambiguous. CDR1 and CDR2 (germline): SGHDT, YYEEEE. The V gene lost 6 bases and the J gene lost 3 bases, with 18 bases spanning the gap. The CDR3 contains 15 residues. CDR3 in amino acids: CASKSRRGIHTEAFF. In DNA, the CDR3 is TGTGCCAGCAAATCCCGCCGGGGTATCCACACTGAAGCTTTCTTT.

The chain employs TRBV19 and TRBJ2-7; a possible D gene is TRBD1 (6 bases). Germline CDR1 LNHDA, CDR2 SQIVND (reference sequence). This CDR3 has 16 residues. V lost 4 bases and J lost 3, with 19 bases in between. The CDR3 bases are TGTGCCAGTAGTAGCAACAGGGCGAAGGGGGTCTACGAGCAGTACTTC. Encoded protein: CASSSNRAKGVYEQYF.

The chain joins TRBV16 to TRBJ2-1, with D tentatively TRBD2 (6 bases). Germline values: CDR1 KGHSY, CDR2 FQNENV. With 7 bases removed from V and 10 bases from J, the gap between germline ends came to 11 bases. This CDR3 is 11 amino acids long. For the CDR3, the DNA is TGTGCCAGCACCCGGGGGTGGGAGCAGTTCTTC. Its translation is CASTRGWEQFF.

The CDR3 coding sequence is TGTGCCAGTACCGTAGGACAACCTAATGAAAAACTGTTTTTT. Amino acids: CASTVGQPNEKLFF. The chain combines TRBV19 with TRBJ1-4; the D gene is possibly TRBD1 (5 bases). The CDR3 sequence is 14 residues long. CDR1 LNHDA and CDR2 SQIVND come from the germline V gene (reference sequence). V lost 7 bases and J 3 bases, leaving 12 bases between the germline ends.

This clone occurred once. The chain has TRBV7-9 and TRBJ1-6; D uncertain. Germline V lookup: CDR1 SEHNR, CDR2 FQNEAQ (reference sequence). This CDR3 spans 15 amino acids. With 2 bases removed from V and 10 bases from J, the gap between germline ends came to 15 bases. The CDR3: CASSLYRGGNSPLHF. Written as DNA, the CDR3 is TGTGCCAGCAGCTTATACCGGGGTGGAAACTCACCCCTCCACTTT.

This rearrangement joins TRBV23-1 to TRBJ1-5; TRBD1 matches at 9 bases. TRBV23-1 belongs to the ORF category, with a function that is uncertain. This CDR3 is 17 amino acids long. The junction had 9 bases not matched to a gene; V was cut back by 6 bases and J by 0 bases. CDR3 sequence: CASSQTDRGNSNQPQHF. DNA of the CDR3: TGCGCCAGCAGCCAGACGGACAGGGGAAATAGCAATCAGCCCCAGCATTTT.

The V call is TRBV19, the J call TRBJ1-2; tentative D call: TRBD1 (5 bases). The CDR3 loop spans 13 amino acids. Germline CDR1 reads LNHDA; CDR2 reads SQIVND (reference sequence). V dropped 4 bases and J dropped 0 bases, with 6 bases sitting between them. The CDR3: CASSRGANYGYTF. CDR3 DNA sequence: TGTGCCAGTAGTAGGGGGGCTAACTATGGCTACACCTTC.

The rearrangement uses TRBV7-9 and TRBJ1-6; D remains ambiguous. Germline CDR1 and CDR2: SEHNR and FQNEAQ (reference sequence). Trimming took off 4 bases at V and 13 bases at J, with 11 bases between the two ends. The CDR3 runs 12 residues. CDR3 sequence reads: CASSSGPGPLHF. In nucleotides, the CDR3 is TGTGCCAGCAGCTCGGGCCCGGGGCCCCTCCACTTT. The full variable domain, rest sourced from reference TRBV7-9 and TRBJ1-6, is DTGVSQNPRHKITKRGQNVTFRCDPISEHNRLYWYRQTLGQGPEFLTYFQNEAQLEKSRLLSDRFSAERPKGSFSTLEIQRTEQGDSAMYLCASSSGPGPLHFGNGTRLTVT.

V usage is TRBV10-3 and J usage is TRBJ1-2; TRBD1 might be the D (6 bases). Germline CDR1 is ENHRY and CDR2 is SYGVKD. The CDR3 extends over 16 amino acids. With 6 bases removed from V and 8 bases from J, the gap between germline ends came to 25 bases. The CDR3 nucleotides read TGTGCCATCAGCCCCCAAGGGGGTGGGGGCTCTATGGGCTACACCTTC. This sequence encodes CAISPQGGGGSMGYTF.

The chain couples TRBV5-1 to TRBJ1-1; 7 positions agree with TRBD1. Germline-derived CDR1 and CDR2 are SGHRS and YFSETQ. V gave up 1 base and J gave up 3 bases; unmatched junction bases: 6. The CDR3 consists of 15 residues. The CDR3, as DNA: TGCGCCAGCAGCTTGTGGACAGGAGCAGACACTGAAGCTTTCTTT. This sequence encodes CASSLWTGADTEAFF.